The source of this T cell receptor (beta chain) is a study of T cell responses to AZD1222 COVID-19 vaccine. Trimming removed 6 bases at V and 3 bases at J, with 12 bases between. The CDR3 runs 14 residues. Germline assignment: CDR1 MNHEY and CDR2 SVGAGI. Findings and caveats of the study: The sample set comprised mostly white British donors with more females, and clonal diversity was possibly underestimated.

Libraries were prepared by immunoSEQ multiplex PCR; TCRdb keeps only in-frame clonotypes and omits some of them. The profile shows 150,000 to 200,000 clones, 85% to 95% of them singletons. Comment on this clone: The antigen is not known.

The sequencing here drew on peripheral blood, taken on day 0 of AZD1222 vaccination. This receptor was obtained from an adult in good health. V gene TRBV6-5 combines with J gene TRBJ1-5; no clear D. CDR3 amino acids: CASRYNRVNQPQHF. For the CDR3, the DNA is TGTGCCAGCAGGTACAACAGAGTCAATCAGCCCCAGCATTTT.